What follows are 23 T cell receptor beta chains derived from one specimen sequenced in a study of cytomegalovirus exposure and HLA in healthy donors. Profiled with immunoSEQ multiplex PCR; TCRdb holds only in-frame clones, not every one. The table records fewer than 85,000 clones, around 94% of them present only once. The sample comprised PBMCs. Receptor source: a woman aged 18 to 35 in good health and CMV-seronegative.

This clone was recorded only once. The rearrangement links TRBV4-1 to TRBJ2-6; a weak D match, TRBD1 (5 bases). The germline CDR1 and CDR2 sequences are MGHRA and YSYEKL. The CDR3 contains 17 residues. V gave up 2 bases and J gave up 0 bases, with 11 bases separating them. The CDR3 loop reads CASSQSQGHSGANVLTF. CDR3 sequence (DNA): TGCGCCAGCAGCCAATCGCAGGGCCACTCTGGGGCCAACGTCCTGACTTTC.

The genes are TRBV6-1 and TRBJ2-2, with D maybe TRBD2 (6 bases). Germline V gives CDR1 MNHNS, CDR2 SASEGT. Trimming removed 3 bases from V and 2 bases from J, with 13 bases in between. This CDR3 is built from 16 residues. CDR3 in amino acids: CASSELAGYNTGELFF. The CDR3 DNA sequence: TGTGCCAGCAGTGAGTTGGCGGGGTATAACACCGGGGAGCTGTTTTTT.

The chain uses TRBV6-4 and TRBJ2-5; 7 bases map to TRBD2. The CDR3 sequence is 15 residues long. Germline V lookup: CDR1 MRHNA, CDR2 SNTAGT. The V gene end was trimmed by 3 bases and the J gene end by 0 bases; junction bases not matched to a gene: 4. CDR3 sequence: CASSETGGNQETQYF. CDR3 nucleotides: TGTGCCAGCAGTGAAACGGGGGGAAACCAAGAGACCCAGTACTTC.

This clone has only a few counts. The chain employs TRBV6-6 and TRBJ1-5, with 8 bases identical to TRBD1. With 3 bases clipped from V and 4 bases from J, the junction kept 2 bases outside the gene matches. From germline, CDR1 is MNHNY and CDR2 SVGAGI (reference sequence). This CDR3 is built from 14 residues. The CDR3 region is CASSYQGANQPQHF. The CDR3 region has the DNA TGTGCCAGCAGTTATCAGGGGGCAAATCAGCCCCAGCATTTT.

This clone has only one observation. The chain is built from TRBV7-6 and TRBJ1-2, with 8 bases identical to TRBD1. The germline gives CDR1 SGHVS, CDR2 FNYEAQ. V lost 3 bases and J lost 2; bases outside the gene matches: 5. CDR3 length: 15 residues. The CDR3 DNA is TGTGCCAGCAGCTTGGGGACAGGAGTCAACTATGGCTACACCTTC. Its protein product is CASSLGTGVNYGYTF.

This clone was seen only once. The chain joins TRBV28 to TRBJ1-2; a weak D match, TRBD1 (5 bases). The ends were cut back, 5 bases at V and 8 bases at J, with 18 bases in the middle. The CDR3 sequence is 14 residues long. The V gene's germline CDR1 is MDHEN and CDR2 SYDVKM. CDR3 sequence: CASSRDSSLGGYTF. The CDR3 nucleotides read TGTGCCAGCAGTCGGGACTCTTCACTGGGAGGCTACACCTTC.

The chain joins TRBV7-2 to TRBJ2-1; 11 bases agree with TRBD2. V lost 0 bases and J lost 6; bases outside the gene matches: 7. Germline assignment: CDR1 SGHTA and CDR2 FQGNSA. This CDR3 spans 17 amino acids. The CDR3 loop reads CASSLASGLAGGNEQFF. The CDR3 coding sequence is TGTGCCAGCAGCTTAGCGAGTGGGCTAGCGGGAGGCAATGAGCAGTTCTTC.

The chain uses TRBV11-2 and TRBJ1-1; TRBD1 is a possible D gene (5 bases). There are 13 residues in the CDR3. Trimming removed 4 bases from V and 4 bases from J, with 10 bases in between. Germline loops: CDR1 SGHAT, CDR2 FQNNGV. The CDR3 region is CASSSVRVTEAFF. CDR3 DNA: TGTGCCAGCAGCTCGGTCAGGGTCACTGAAGCTTTCTTT. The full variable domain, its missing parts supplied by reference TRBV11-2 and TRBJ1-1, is EAGVAQSPRYKIIEKRQSVAFWCNPISGHATLYWYQQILGQGPKLLIQFQNNGVVDDSQLPKDRFSAERLKGVDSTLKIQPAKLEDSAVYLCASSSVRVTEAFFGQGTRLTVV.

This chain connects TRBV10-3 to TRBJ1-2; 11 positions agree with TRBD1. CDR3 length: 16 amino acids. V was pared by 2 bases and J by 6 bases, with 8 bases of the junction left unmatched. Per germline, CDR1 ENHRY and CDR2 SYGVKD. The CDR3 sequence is CAISEGQGAQIHGYTF. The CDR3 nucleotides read TGTGCCATCAGTGAGGGACAGGGGGCTCAAATCCATGGCTACACCTTC.

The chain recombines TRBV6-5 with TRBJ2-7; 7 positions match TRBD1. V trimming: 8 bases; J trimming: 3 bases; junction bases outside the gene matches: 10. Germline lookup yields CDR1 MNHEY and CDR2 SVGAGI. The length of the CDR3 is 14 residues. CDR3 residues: CASCPGQNNYEQYF. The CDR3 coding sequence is TGTGCCAGCTGCCCGGGACAGAATAACTACGAGCAGTACTTC.

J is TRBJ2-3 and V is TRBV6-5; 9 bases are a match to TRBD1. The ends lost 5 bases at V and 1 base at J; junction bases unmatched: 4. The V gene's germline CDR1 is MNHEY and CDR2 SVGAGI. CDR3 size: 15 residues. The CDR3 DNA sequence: TGTGCCAGCAGTCCCTGGACAGGGGGCACAGATACGCAGTATTTT. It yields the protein CASSPWTGGTDTQYF.

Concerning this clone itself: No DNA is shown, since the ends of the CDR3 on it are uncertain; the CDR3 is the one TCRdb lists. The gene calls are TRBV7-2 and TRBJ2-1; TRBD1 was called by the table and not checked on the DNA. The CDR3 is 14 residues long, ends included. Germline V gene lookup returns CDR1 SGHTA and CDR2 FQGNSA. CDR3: CASSLDFGPGVQFF.

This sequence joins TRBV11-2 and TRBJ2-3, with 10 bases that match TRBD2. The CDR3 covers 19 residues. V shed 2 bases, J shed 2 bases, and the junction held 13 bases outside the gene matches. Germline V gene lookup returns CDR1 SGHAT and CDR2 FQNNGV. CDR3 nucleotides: TGTGCCAGCAGCTTATCGTATGGAGTTAGCGGGGGGCACACAGATACGCAGTATTTT. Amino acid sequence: CASSLSYGVSGGHTDTQYF.

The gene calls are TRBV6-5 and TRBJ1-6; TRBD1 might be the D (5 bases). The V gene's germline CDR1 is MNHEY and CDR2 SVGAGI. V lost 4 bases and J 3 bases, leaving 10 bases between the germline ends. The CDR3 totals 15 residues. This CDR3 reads CASSWGLDYNSPLHF. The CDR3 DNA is TGTGCCAGCAGTTGGGGCCTAGACTATAATTCACCCCTCCACTTT.

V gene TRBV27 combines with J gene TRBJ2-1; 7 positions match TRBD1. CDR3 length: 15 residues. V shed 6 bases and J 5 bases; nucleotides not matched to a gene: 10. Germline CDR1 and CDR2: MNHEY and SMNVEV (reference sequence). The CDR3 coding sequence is TGTGCCAGCAGCCTGGTCGACAGGGTTCACAATGAGCAGTTCTTC. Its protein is CASSLVDRVHNEQFF.

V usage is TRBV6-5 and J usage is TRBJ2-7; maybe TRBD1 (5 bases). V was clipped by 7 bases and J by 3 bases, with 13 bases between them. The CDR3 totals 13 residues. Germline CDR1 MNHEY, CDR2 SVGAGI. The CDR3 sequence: CASTTQGFYEQYF. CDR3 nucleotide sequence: TGTGCCAGCACCACCCAGGGATTCTACGAGCAGTACTTC.

CDR3 amino acids: CASSMSGSYEQYF. The CDR3 nucleotides are TGTGCCAGTAGTATGTCCGGGTCCTACGAGCAGTACTTC. The chain is built from TRBV19 and TRBJ2-7; D remains unclear. Germline V gives CDR1 LNHDA, CDR2 SQIVND (reference sequence). Deletions cut 3 bases from V and 1 base from J, with 7 bases between. The CDR3 contains 13 residues.

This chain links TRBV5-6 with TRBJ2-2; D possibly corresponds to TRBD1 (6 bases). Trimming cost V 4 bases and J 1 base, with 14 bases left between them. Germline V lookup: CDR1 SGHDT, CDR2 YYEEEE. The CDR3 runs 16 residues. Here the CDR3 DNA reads TGTGCCAGCAGCCCCTGGACAGTAAGGAACACCGGGGAGCTGTTTTTT. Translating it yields CASSPWTVRNTGELFF.

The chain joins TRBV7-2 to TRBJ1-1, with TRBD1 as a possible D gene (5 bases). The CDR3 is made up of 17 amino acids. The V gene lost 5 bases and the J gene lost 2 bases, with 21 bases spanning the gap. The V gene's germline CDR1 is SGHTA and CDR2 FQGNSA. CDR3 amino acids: CASSVTGFLGQNTEAFF. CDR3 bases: TGTGCCAGCAGCGTTACAGGATTTTTAGGGCAAAACACTGAAGCTTTCTTT.

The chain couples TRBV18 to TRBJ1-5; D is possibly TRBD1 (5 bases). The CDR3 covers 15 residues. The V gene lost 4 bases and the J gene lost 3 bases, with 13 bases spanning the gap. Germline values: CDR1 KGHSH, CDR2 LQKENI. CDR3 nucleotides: TGTGCCAGCTCACGGGCCGGGGGTTTCAATCAGCCCCAGCATTTT. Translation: CASSRAGGFNQPQHF.

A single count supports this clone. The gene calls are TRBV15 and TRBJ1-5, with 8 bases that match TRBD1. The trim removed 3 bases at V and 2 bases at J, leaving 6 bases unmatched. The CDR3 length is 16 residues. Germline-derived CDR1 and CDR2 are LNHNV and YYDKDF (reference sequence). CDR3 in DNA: TGTGCCACCAGCAGGGACAGGGTTCGAGGCAATCAGCCCCAGCATTTT. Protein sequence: CATSRDRVRGNQPQHF.

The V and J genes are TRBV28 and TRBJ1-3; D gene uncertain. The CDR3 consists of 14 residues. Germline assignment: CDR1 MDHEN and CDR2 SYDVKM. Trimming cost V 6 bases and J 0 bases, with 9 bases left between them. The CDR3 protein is CASSPVPSGNTIYF. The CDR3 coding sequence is TGTGCCAGCAGCCCCGTCCCCTCTGGAAACACCATATATTTT.

CDR3 in amino acids: CASRATGADGYTF. The CDR3, as DNA: TGCGCCAGCAGAGCGACAGGGGCGGATGGCTACACCTTC. The V gene is TRBV5-1, the J gene TRBJ1-2, with TRBD1 identical over 8 bases. Germline lookup yields CDR1 SGHRS and CDR2 YFSETQ. With 5 bases clipped from V and 6 bases from J, the junction kept 6 bases outside the gene matches. The CDR3 extends over 13 amino acids.